Shown below are 19 T cell receptor beta chains from a single sample sequenced in a study of cytomegalovirus exposure and HLA in healthy donors. Use of 60 Vbeta and 13 Jbeta primers characterized the PCR. TCRdb's table, derived via immunoSEQ multiplex PCR, lists solely in-frame clones and lacks some. This sample has some 180,000 clones, with approximately 80% found just once. The sample comprised PBMCs. Receptors originate from a woman under 40 in good health and CMV-seropositive.

This chain uses TRBV30 with TRBJ1-2, with D possibly matching TRBD1 (5 bases). Trimming shortened V by 8 bases and J by 1 base, and 14 bases separated the two germline ends. Germline CDR1 is GTSNPN and CDR2 is SVGIG (reference sequence). The CDR3 extends over 13 amino acids. This chain's CDR3 is CAQSAGLNYGYTF. CDR3 sequence (DNA): TGTGCCCAGAGCGCGGGACTTAACTATGGCTACACCTTC. The full variable domain, its missing parts supplied by reference TRBV30 and TRBJ1-2, is SQTIHQWPATLVQPVGSPLSLECTVEGTSNPNLYWYRQAAGRGLQLLFYSVGIGQISSEVPQNLSASRPQDRQFILSSKKLLLSDSGFYLCAQSAGLNYGYTFGSGTRLTVV.

The chain recombines TRBV7-6 with TRBJ1-1; 7 bases map to TRBD1. Germline trimming cut 5 bases from V and 0 bases from J; bases unmatched to any gene: 9. The CDR3 runs to 16 residues. Germline loops: CDR1 SGHVS, CDR2 FNYEAQ. The CDR3, as DNA: TGTGCCAGCAGCCAGCCTAAGGGGGCATTGAACACTGAAGCTTTCTTT. Its protein product is CASSQPKGALNTEAFF.

This rearrangement joins TRBV6-1 to TRBJ2-1; 9 bases are a match to TRBD1. This CDR3 has 14 residues. Germline loops: CDR1 MNHNS, CDR2 SASEGT. J gave up 5 bases and V 5 bases, and 4 bases lay outside the gene matches. The CDR3 DNA reads as TGTGCCAGCAGTACCCGGACAGGGGACAATGAGCAGTTCTTC. Its translation is CASSTRTGDNEQFF.

V is TRBV29-1 and J is TRBJ2-5, with TRBD1 matching 8 bases. The germline V gene encodes CDR1 SQVTM and CDR2 ANQGSEA. This CDR3 is 12 amino acids long. V dropped 6 bases and J dropped 7; count of bases not matched to a gene: 7. DNA of the CDR3: TGCAGCGTCTCGGTCGACAGGGGGACCCAGTACTTC. Its translation is CSVSVDRGTQYF.

The chain is built from TRBV28 and TRBJ2-1, with 9 positions matching TRBD1. Germline V gives CDR1 MDHEN, CDR2 SYDVKM. CDR3 length equals 14 residues. The V and J ends lost 3 bases and 5 bases, in that order; junction bases with no gene match: 2. Written as DNA, the CDR3 is TGTGCCAGCAGTTTCGACAGGGGGGACAATGAGCAGTTCTTC. The encoded protein is CASSFDRGDNEQFF.

The chain uses TRBV11-2 and TRBJ2-2; 7 bases map to TRBD1. The V gene end was trimmed by 5 bases and the J gene end by 4 bases; junction bases not matched to a gene: 10. CDR3 length: 16 residues. From germline, CDR1 is SGHAT and CDR2 FQNNGV. CDR3 amino acids: CASSSDRADRTGELFF. In nucleotides, the CDR3 is TGTGCCAGCAGCAGCGACAGGGCGGACCGCACCGGGGAGCTGTTTTTT. The complete variable domain, with remaining parts taken from reference TRBV11-2 and TRBJ2-2, reads EAGVAQSPRYKIIEKRQSVAFWCNPISGHATLYWYQQILGQGPKLLIQFQNNGVVDDSQLPKDRFSAERLKGVDSTLKIQPAKLEDSAVYLCASSSDRADRTGELFFGEGSRLTVL.

CDR3 residues: CAWSTGNQQFF. Written as DNA, the CDR3 is TGTGCCTGGAGTACAGGTAACCAGCAGTTCTTC. The chain links TRBV30 to TRBJ2-1, with D possibly being TRBD1 (5 bases). CDR1 and CDR2 from the germline V gene are GTSNPN and SVGIG (reference sequence). This CDR3 has 11 amino acids. The V end was cut by 2 bases, the J end by 11 bases, with 10 bases between.

This chain uses TRBV6-5 with TRBJ2-1; 7 nucleotides align to TRBD1. The CDR3 consists of 14 residues. Germline V gives CDR1 MNHEY, CDR2 SVGAGI. The ends lost 2 bases at V and 4 bases at J; junction bases unmatched: 2. The CDR3 nucleotides read TGTGCCAGCAGTTACGAGGGGGCTTACAATGAGCAGTTCTTC. It is translated as CASSYEGAYNEQFF.

In its sample, this clone was seen once. V is TRBV19 and J is TRBJ2-1; 8 nucleotides line up with TRBD2. Germline-derived CDR1 and CDR2 are LNHDA and SQIVND (reference sequence). The CDR3 runs 14 residues. Trimming at V came to 4 bases and at J to 6 bases, leaving 5 bases not matched to a gene. The CDR3 sequence is CASSSGGPLNEQFF. The CDR3 DNA sequence: TGTGCCAGTAGTAGCGGGGGGCCTCTCAATGAGCAGTTCTTC.

This clone came up once. The CDR3 bases are TGTGCCAGCAGTGAAGCATTAGCGCCCGGGGAGCTGTTTTTT. Translated: CASSEALAPGELFF. The chain combines TRBV2 with TRBJ2-2; D perhaps matches TRBD2 (5 bases). V dropped 0 bases and J dropped 6 bases, with 8 bases sitting between them. CDR1 is SNHLY, CDR2 FYNNEI, per germline. The CDR3 extends over 14 amino acids.

The V gene is TRBV4-2, the J gene TRBJ2-3; TRBD2 aligns across 16 bases. J lost 2 bases, V lost 1 base, and 12 bases had no gene match. From germline, CDR1 is LGHNA and CDR2 YNFKEQ. The CDR3 extends over 21 amino acids. The CDR3 loop reads CASSQVAPGTSGGENTDTQYF. CDR3 nucleotide sequence: TGTGCCAGCAGCCAAGTTGCCCCCGGGACTAGCGGGGGGGAAAACACAGATACGCAGTATTTT.

The rearrangement links TRBV15 to TRBJ2-7; 10 nucleotides align to TRBD1. CDR3 length equals 12 residues. V lost 2 bases to trimming and J lost 11 bases; unmatched junction nucleotides: 3. The germline V gene has CDR1 LNHNV and CDR2 YYDKDF (reference sequence). CDR3 DNA: TGTGCCACCAGCAGAACCGGGACAGGGGAGTACTTC. It codes for CATSRTGTGEYF. The full variable domain, completed using reference TRBV15 and TRBJ2-7, is DAMVIQNPRYQVTQFGKPVTLSCSQTLNHNVMYWYQQKSSQAPKLLFHYYDKDFNNEADTPDNFQSRRPNTSFCFLDIRSPGLGDTAMYLCATSRTGTGEYFGPGTRLTVT.

This clone was detected only once. The CDR3 here is CASSLRGFNSPLHF. For the CDR3, the DNA is TGTGCCAGCAGCTTACGGGGTTTTAATTCACCCCTCCACTTT. The chain carries TRBV7-8 and TRBJ1-6; D is undetermined. CDR1 and CDR2 (germline): SGHVS, FQNEAQ. V gave up 2 bases and J gave up 6 bases, with 8 bases separating them. The CDR3 is 14 residues long.

Only one count was recorded for this clone. The sample carries other DNA sequences with the same CDR3. The rearrangement uses TRBV28 and TRBJ2-7; 10 nucleotides line up with TRBD2. The V gene's germline CDR1 is MDHEN and CDR2 SYDVKM. Germline trimming cut 6 bases from V and 2 bases from J; bases unmatched to any gene: 4. The CDR3 contains 14 residues. The DNA of the CDR3 is TGTGCCAGCAGCTTACTAGCGGGACCCTACGAGCAGTACTTC. This encodes CASSLLAGPYEQYF. Using reference TRBV28 and TRBJ2-7 for the parts outside the CDR3, the full variable domain is DVKVTQSSRYLVKRTGEKVFLECVQDMDHENMFWYRQDPGLGLRLIYFSYDVKMKEKGDIPEGYSVSREKKERFSLILESASTNQTSMYLCASSLLAGPYEQYFGPGTRLTVT.

The V and J genes are TRBV7-2 and TRBJ2-2; D might be TRBD1 (6 bases). The CDR3 is 14 amino acids. Between the trimmed V and J ends, which lost 5 bases and 6 bases, there was a span of 13 bases. Per germline, CDR1 SGHTA and CDR2 FQGNSA. The CDR3 sequence: CASSPTQGSGELFF. CDR3 sequence (DNA): TGTGCCAGCAGCCCAACACAGGGTTCCGGGGAGCTGTTTTTT.

This clone was seen only a few times. This chain links TRBV30 with TRBJ1-1; D is ambiguous. The ends were cut back, 7 bases at V and 2 bases at J, with 11 bases in the middle. CDR1 and CDR2 from the germline V gene are GTSNPN and SVGIG (reference sequence). This CDR3 comprises 12 residues. The CDR3 region is CALGTVNTEAFF. The CDR3 DNA reads TGTGCCTTAGGTACAGTCAACACTGAAGCTTTCTTT.

The genes are TRBV5-4 and TRBJ1-3; no clear D. Germline values: CDR1 SGHNT, CDR2 YYREEE (reference sequence). The CDR3 totals 16 residues. The V and J ends lost 0 bases and 0 bases respectively, with 10 bases between them. The chain's CDR3 is CASSLELATSGNTIYF. Here the CDR3 DNA reads TGTGCCAGCAGCTTGGAGTTAGCAACCTCTGGAAACACCATATATTTT.

The chain uses TRBV18 and TRBJ1-2; 7 bases are a match to TRBD1. Trimming at V came to 3 bases and at J to 3 bases, leaving 4 bases not matched to a gene. CDR1 is KGHSH and CDR2 is LQKENI in the germline V gene. The CDR3 consists of 14 residues. The CDR3 spells CASSPYGTDYGYTF. The CDR3 DNA sequence: TGTGCCAGCTCACCTTACGGGACAGACTATGGCTACACCTTC.

The genes are TRBV5-1 and TRBJ2-1, with 8 bases that match TRBD2. CDR3 length: 16 amino acids. J was trimmed by 2 bases and V by 4 bases; bases with no gene match: 8. Germline lookup yields CDR1 SGHRS and CDR2 YFSETQ. This CDR3 is CASSRGSGSTYNEQFF. CDR3 nucleotide sequence: TGCGCCAGCAGCCGTGGGAGCGGGAGTACCTACAATGAGCAGTTCTTC.